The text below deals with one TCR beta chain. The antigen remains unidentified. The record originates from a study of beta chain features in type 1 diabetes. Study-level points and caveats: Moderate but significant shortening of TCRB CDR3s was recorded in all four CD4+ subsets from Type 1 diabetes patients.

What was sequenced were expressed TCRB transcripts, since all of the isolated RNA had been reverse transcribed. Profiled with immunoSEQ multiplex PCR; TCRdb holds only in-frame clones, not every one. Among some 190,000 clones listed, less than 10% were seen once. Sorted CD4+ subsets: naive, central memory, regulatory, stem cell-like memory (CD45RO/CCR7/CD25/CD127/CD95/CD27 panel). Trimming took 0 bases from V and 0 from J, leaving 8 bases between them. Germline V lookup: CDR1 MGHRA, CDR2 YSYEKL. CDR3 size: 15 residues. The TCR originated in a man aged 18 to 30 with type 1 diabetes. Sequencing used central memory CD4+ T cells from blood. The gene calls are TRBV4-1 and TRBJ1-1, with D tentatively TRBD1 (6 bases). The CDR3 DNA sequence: TGCGCCAGCAGCCAAGACAGGGGTTTGAACACTGAAGCTTTCTTT. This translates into CASSQDRGLNTEAFF.